One T cell receptor beta chain is described in this entry. The target antigen is unknown. The authors obtained over 95% purity in all sorted populations. The data were taken from a study of beta chain features in type 1 diabetes. Whole-study context: What patients shared with healthy donors was a similar profile of age, gender and cell yields.

The CDR3 has 14 amino acids. CDR1 and CDR2 from the germline V gene are SQVTM and ANQGSEA. The J segment lost 4 bases and the V segment lost 7 bases, leaving 13 bases of the junction unmatched. TCRB transcripts that were expressed got sequenced, as all of the isolated RNA had been reverse transcribed. Assay used: immunoSEQ multiplex PCR; TCRdb lists only in-frame clones, some missing. The sample shows roughly 140,000 clones, around 10% of them seen only once. Regarding the study as a whole: Moderate yet significant TCRB CDR3 shortening was seen in Type 1 diabetes patients in all four CD4+ subsets. Fewer insertions but more deletions were seen at VDJ junctions in type 1 diabetes patients.

The rearrangement links TRBV29-1 to TRBJ2-7, with TRBD1 identical over 7 bases. The source of this sequence is a man aged 25 to 40 with type 1 diabetes. The material sequenced was central memory CD4+ T cells from blood. The CDR3 loop reads CSATQWPGGYEQYF. The CDR3, as DNA: TGCAGCGCCACCCAGTGGCCAGGGGGTTACGAGCAGTACTTC.